In this sample, the clone carrying this T cell receptor (beta chain) turned up many times. Its target is not known. MiXCR, applied by TCRdb to the reads, yields one record per CDR3 protein. Among 160,000 or so distinct CDR3 sequences, less than 25% were seen once, and the ten largest hold approximately 11%. The sample originates from a study of T cell repertoires in cytomegalovirus infection. Study-wide background: Carrying CMV and the relevant HLA type showed in public TCR beta signatures.

General study findings and limits: Dominating the ex vivo response were TCR beta clonotypes that were CMV-specific and HLA-C-restricted.

CDR1 and CDR2 from the germline V gene are MDHEN and SYDVKM. The CDR3 runs 15 residues. Trimming took off 8 bases at V and 0 bases at J, with 15 bases between the two ends. The sequence was obtained from a human donor in good health (CMV status not recorded). Some clones in this sample may be carry-over from other donors' samples. The chain is built from TRBV28 and TRBJ2-3; possibly TRBD1 or TRBD2 for D (5 bases each). Source material: PBMCs. CDR3 sequence reads: CASVAGAASTDTQYF. The CDR3 coding sequence is TGTGCCAGCGTTGCCGGGGCTGCTAGCACAGATACGCAGTATTTT.